This T cell receptor (beta chain) was captured in a study of T cell repertoires in cytomegalovirus infection. Background on the study: In public TCR beta signatures, there were indications of both CMV infection and matching HLA type. Findings and caveats of the study: There were carriers of CMV plus the relevant HLA, and cumulative public TCR beta family frequency identified them.

This clonotype was detected many times. Its antigen is unidentified. TCRdb re-derived calls from the reads in MiXCR, one entry per CDR3 protein. The sample includes roughly 600,000 distinct CDR3 sequences, 20% to 25% of them seen just once. The ends were cut back, 2 bases at V and 6 bases at J, with 7 bases in the middle. Germline CDR1 and CDR2: MNHNY and SVGAGI (reference sequence). This CDR3 comprises 12 residues. This receptor was identified in a human donor in good health (CMV status not recorded). Some clones in this sample may be carry-over from other donors' samples. The specimen was CD8+ T cells from PBMCs. This chain joins TRBV6-6 and TRBJ1-2; no definite D call. The CDR3, as DNA: TGTGCCAGCAGTTACGAAAGGAATGGCTACACCTTC. This sequence encodes CASSYERNGYTF.